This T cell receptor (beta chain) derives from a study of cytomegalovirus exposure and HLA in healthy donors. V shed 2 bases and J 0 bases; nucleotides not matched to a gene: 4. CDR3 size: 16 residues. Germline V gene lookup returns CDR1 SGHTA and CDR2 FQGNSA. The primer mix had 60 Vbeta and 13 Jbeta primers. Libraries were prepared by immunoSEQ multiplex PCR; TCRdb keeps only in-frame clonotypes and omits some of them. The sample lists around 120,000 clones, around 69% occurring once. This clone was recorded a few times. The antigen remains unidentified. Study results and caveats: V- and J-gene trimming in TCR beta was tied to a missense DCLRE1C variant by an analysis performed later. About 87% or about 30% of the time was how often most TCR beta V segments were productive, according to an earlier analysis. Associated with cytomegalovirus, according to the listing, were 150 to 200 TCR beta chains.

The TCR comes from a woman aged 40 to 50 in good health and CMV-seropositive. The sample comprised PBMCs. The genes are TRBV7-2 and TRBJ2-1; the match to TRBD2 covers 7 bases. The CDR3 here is CASSLRKRGSYNEQFF. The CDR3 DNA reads TGTGCCAGCAGCTTACGGAAGCGGGGCTCCTACAATGAGCAGTTCTTC.